One T cell receptor (beta chain) is described in this entry. Here immunoSEQ multiplex PCR was the method, and the copy in TCRdb shows in-frame clones only, minus some. The table lists about 220,000 clones, roughly 85% of them singletons, with approximately 2.3% in the top ten. This sample was taken from a study of blood T cell repertoires in COVID-19. The overall study: PBMCs, B-cell-depleted T cells, or T cells were the source of the cDNA or gDNA that made up the material.

While infection was still active, Seattle patients were enrolled and then followed longitudinally. The CDR3 runs 15 residues. V lost 1 base and J 3 bases, leaving 13 bases between the germline ends. Looked up from germline, CDR1 is MGHRA and CDR2 is YSYEKL. V is TRBV4-1 and J is TRBJ2-7, with D possibly TRBD1 on 5 matching bases. The receptor comes from a woman aged 70 to 79 with COVID-19, enrolled during active disease. The sequenced sample consisted of peripheral blood. CDR3 region: CASSQGTGIDYEQYF. The CDR3 DNA reads TGCGCCAGCAGCCAAGGTACAGGAATCGACTACGAGCAGTACTTC.